One and the same sample provided the 6 T cell receptor beta chains below, sequenced in a study of response to subunit inactivated influenza vaccine. TCRdb redid the calling of the RT-PCR reads with MiXCR, one entry per CDR3 protein. This table has about 570,000 distinct CDR3 sequences, approximately 12% appearing once. The sequenced sample was PBMCs from blood, obtained on the day of vaccination. These receptors originate from a man aged 50 to 60 who received an inactivated influenza vaccine.

The chain has TRBV7-3 and TRBJ1-1; 7 bases align to TRBD1. Germline V gene sequence: CDR1 SGHTA, CDR2 FQGTGA. The CDR3 contains 13 residues. V lost 2 bases and J lost 10; bases outside the gene matches: 7. The CDR3 here is CASSLDPQGRAFF. In nucleotides, the CDR3 is TGTGCCAGCAGCTTAGACCCACAGGGGAGAGCTTTCTTT.

The rearrangement uses TRBV15 and TRBJ2-1; maybe TRBD2 (6 bases). Per germline, CDR1 LNHNV and CDR2 YYDKDF (reference sequence). The CDR3 totals 15 residues. V shed 2 bases and J shed 1 base, with 9 bases lying between them. The CDR3 protein is CATSRRRESYNEQFF. For the CDR3, the DNA is TGTGCCACCAGCAGAAGGCGGGAATCCTACAATGAGCAGTTCTTC. The variable domain in full, with the rest retrieved from reference TRBV15 and TRBJ2-1, is DAMVIQNPRYQVTQFGKPVTLSCSQTLNHNVMYWYQQKSSQAPKLLFHYYDKDFNNEADTPDNFQSRRPNTSFCFLDIRSPGLGDTAMYLCATSRRRESYNEQFFGPGTRLTVL.

This chain uses TRBV7-2 with TRBJ1-2; TRBD1 matches at 9 bases. Germline values: CDR1 SGHTA, CDR2 FQGNSA. J gave up 3 bases and V 6 bases, and 5 bases lay outside the gene matches. The CDR3 spans 14 residues. As DNA, the CDR3 is TGTGCCAGCAGTCGACGGACAGGGGACTATGGCTACACCTTC. This encodes CASSRRTGDYGYTF.

Comment on this clonotype: At one boundary the junction diverges from the germline segment, which might be a read error. This chain connects TRBV6-2 or TRBV6-3 to TRBJ1-5; D call uncertain. The CDR3 extends over 13 amino acids. Germline values: CDR1 MNHEY, CDR2 SVGEGT. CDR3 nucleotides: TGTGCCAGCAGGGTAACGAGCAATCAGCCACAGCATTTT. Translation gives CASRVTSNQPQHF.

This chain links TRBV6-2 or TRBV6-3 with TRBJ2-1; D is ambiguous. The CDR3 runs 15 residues. Between the trimmed V and J ends, which lost 6 bases and 0 bases, there was a span of 12 bases. In germline, CDR1 is MNHEY, CDR2 SVGEGT. The CDR3, as DNA: TGTGCCAGCAGAAACAGCGATTACTCCTACAATGAGCAGTTCTTC. Residues: CASRNSDYSYNEQFF.

This clonotype came up many times. V gene TRBV5-1 combines with J gene TRBJ2-7; 9 bases are a match to TRBD1. There are 14 residues in the CDR3. Per germline, CDR1 SGHRS and CDR2 YFSETQ. V gave up 7 bases and J gave up 4 bases; unmatched junction bases: 9. In DNA form, the CDR3 reads TGCGCCAGCGGAAGGGGGGGACAGGGATACGAGCAGTACTTC. Translating gives CASGRGGQGYEQYF.